The rows below give T cell receptor beta chains drawn from one sample of a study of T cell changes during pregnancy in multiple sclerosis. Produced via immunoSEQ multiplex PCR; TCRdb's table is partial and in-frame only. This table holds about 67,000 clones, more than 85% found once. The material sequenced was peripheral blood, taken in the first trimester of pregnancy. These receptors all stem from a female donor in good health, enrolled as a control in a pregnancy study. CDR3s include the opening cysteine and the closing phenylalanine or tryptophan. The order of the fields is V gene, clone size, D gene, J gene, CDR3 DNA, CDR3 protein. D genes are given only for firm matches. Clone size is shown for a subset of rows, as once, few, many or a class of expanded clone.

>TRBV9|-|TRBD1|TRBJ2-6
TGTGCCAGCAGCGTAGGGGGACAGGGGTTCTCTGGGGCCAACGTCCTGACTTTC
CASSVGGQGFSGANVLTF
>TRBV28|-|-|TRBJ1-1
TGTGCCAGCAGTTTTACTACTGAAGCTTTCTTT
CASSFTTEAFF
>TRBV5-6|-|-|TRBJ1-1
TGTGCCAGCAGCTTGGGGGGGAGGGGCACTGAAGCTTTCTTT
CASSLGGRGTEAFF
>TRBV18|-|TRBD1|TRBJ1-2
TGTGCCAGCTCACCACCGGGACAGGGAGGTTACACCTTC
CASSPPGQGGYTF
>TRBV28|-|-|TRBJ1-4
TGTGCCAGCAGTTTTGGGCAGACCGCAACTAATGAAAAACTGTTTTTT
CASSFGQTATNEKLFF
>TRBV28|once|-|TRBJ1-2
TGTGCCAGCAGGCAAAGCGGGGCAAACGGCTACACCTTC
CASRQSGANGYTF
>TRBV30|once|-|TRBJ2-1
TGTGCCTGGACAGAAGGGGTCGGCTCCTACAATGAGCAGTTCTTC
CAWTEGVGSYNEQFF
>TRBV27|-|TRBD1|TRBJ2-7
TGTGCCAGCAGTTTAAGACAGGGCTACGAGCAGTACTTC
CASSLRQGYEQYF
>TRBV5-1|-|-|TRBJ1-1
TGCGCCAGCAGCTTGGGGGGGGACAACACTGAAGCTTTCTTT
CASSLGGDNTEAFF
>TRBV11-2|-|-|TRBJ2-5
TGTGCCAGCAGCTTAGTTCGCGGGATTGGGGAGACCCAGTACTTC
CASSLVRGIGETQYF
>TRBV9|-|TRBD2|TRBJ2-2
TGTGCCAGCAGCTTTGGGACTAGCGGGGGACCGGTCGATTCAGCTGGGGAGCTGTTTTTT
CASSFGTSGGPVDSAGELFF
>TRBV2|-|-|TRBJ2-5
TGTGCCGTTGGGCCTTGGATCCAAGAGACCCAGTACTTC
CAVGPWIQETQYF
>TRBV4-2|-|TRBD1|TRBJ2-2
TGTGCCAGCAGCCCACATGGAGGACAGGGTGGCACCGGGGAGCTGTTTTTT
CASSPHGGQGGTGELFF
>TRBV7-8|-|-|TRBJ2-7
TGTGCCAGCAGCCCACTTTCGAAGAACGGCGAGCAGTACTTC
CASSPLSKNGEQYF
>TRBV6-5|-|TRBD1|TRBJ1-2
TGTGCCAGCAGTTTTGACAGGGGTACACTTAACTATGGCTACACCTTC
CASSFDRGTLNYGYTF
>TRBV7-2|-|-|TRBJ2-1
TGTGCCAGCAGCTTAAAACACCCCAATGAGCAGTTCTTC
CASSLKHPNEQFF
>TRBV27|-|-|TRBJ1-5
TGTGCCAGCAGTTTAGGAGTAGGGGCTCCCCAGCATTTT
CASSLGVGAPQHF
>TRBV28|-|TRBD1|TRBJ1-2
TGTGCCAGCAGTCCTATAGGCCCAGGGGGTGGCTACACCTTC
CASSPIGPGGGYTF
>TRBV5-6|few|-|TRBJ2-1
TGTGCCAGCAGCAGCCCCCCACAGGGATATAATGAGCAGTTCTTC
CASSSPPQGYNEQFF
>TRBV2|-|-|TRBJ2-3
TGTGCCAGCAAGCCGGGATCAGATACGCAGTATTTT
CASKPGSDTQYF
>TRBV20-1|-|TRBD2|TRBJ2-1
TGCAGTGCCCGACTAGCGAATGAGCAGTTCTTC
CSARLANEQFF
>TRBV6-1|once|-|TRBJ2-7
TGTGCCAGCAGTGAAGGGGGGGGACACCCCTACGAGCAGTACTTC
CASSEGGGHPYEQYF
>TRBV7-9|once|-|TRBJ2-2
TGTGCCAGCAGCCCTCGTCGGGGGTCCGGGGAGCTGTTTTTT
CASSPRRGSGELFF
>TRBV7-7|-|TRBD1|TRBJ2-1
TGTGCTAGCAGTTGGGACAGGGCGGCGGATAAGTTCTTC
CASSWDRAADKFF
>TRBV28|-|-|TRBJ2-7
TGTGCCAGCACTAGACAGGCGGCCTACGAGCAGTACTTC
CASTRQAAYEQYF
>TRBV29-1|-|-|TRBJ2-5
TGCAGCATCGGAACAGGGAGGGATACCCAGTACTTC
CSIGTGRDTQYF
>TRBV7-9|once|TRBD1|TRBJ2-1
TGTGCCAGCAGCCATAGCAGGGGGAGCTCCTACAATGAGCAGTTCTTC
CASSHSRGSSYNEQFF
>TRBV27|-|TRBD2|TRBJ2-3
TGTGCCAGCAGAACCGTAGCGGGAGGCTTGGATACGCAGTATTTT
CASRTVAGGLDTQYF
>TRBV19|-|-|TRBJ2-1
TGTGCCAGTGGGATGAAGGGAGAAAACAATGAGCAGTTCTTC
CASGMKGENNEQFF
>TRBV21-1|once|-|TRBJ2-3
TGTGCCAGCACGCTCTTGGGCGGGAGTCGAAGGGATACGCAGTATTTT
CASTLLGGSRRDTQYF
>TRBV13|-|-|TRBJ2-7
TGTGCCAGCACAGGGCGCGAGCAGTACTTC
CASTGREQYF
>TRBV28|-|-|TRBJ1-1
TGTGCCAGCAGTATATCACTGGGAGCTAACACTGAAGCTTTCTTT
CASSISLGANTEAFF
>TRBV9|-|TRBD2|TRBJ2-3
TGTGCCAGCACCGAAGCGGGAGGCCTCTACGGGGATACGCAGTATTTT
CASTEAGGLYGDTQYF
>TRBV10-1|-|TRBD1|TRBJ2-4
TGCGCCAGCAGTGATGTGAGACAGGGCGAAAACATTCAGTACTTC
CASSDVRQGENIQYF
>TRBV6-6|-|-|TRBJ1-4
TGTGCCAGCAGTTACGGAGGGATTAATAATGAAAAACTGTTTTTT
CASSYGGINNEKLFF
>TRBV2|-|-|TRBJ2-2
TGTGCCAGCAGCCGGGAGACTTATAACACCGGGGAGCTGTTTTTT
CASSRETYNTGELFF
>TRBV28|-|TRBD1|TRBJ2-2
TGTGCCAGCAGCCCTACGACAGGGGGCCCCGGGGAGCTGTTTTTT
CASSPTTGGPGELFF
>TRBV4-1|-|-|TRBJ1-5
TGCGCCAGCAGCCAGCAGGAACAGGTCCAGCCCCAGCATTTT
CASSQQEQVQPQHF